This TCR beta chain was captured in a study of early T cells in non-severe SARS-CoV-2 infection. Study-wide context: Sequencing input comprised bulk RNA from unsorted whole blood; chain pairing was not available.

TCRdb redid the calling of the 5' RACE reads with MiXCR, one entry per CDR3 protein. Seen here are roughly 75,000 distinct CDR3 sequences, more than 10% observed once, and the top ten hold more than 3%. V was pared by 7 bases and J by 0 bases, with 13 bases between. The germline gives CDR1 MDHEN, CDR2 SYDVKM. The CDR3 is 14 amino acids. General study points: VDJdb matches were skewed toward anti-spike CD8 T cell responses.

As regards this clonotype: Its antigen is as yet unknown.

The source of this sequence is an adult who was a healthcare worker with PCR-confirmed SARS-CoV-2 infection or an uninfected control (not recorded which). V usage is TRBV28 and J usage is TRBJ2-7; D unresolved. The sample consisted of whole blood. The CDR3 bases are TGTGCCAGCAACCCAACTCGTCCCTCCTACGAGCAGTACTTC. Its translation is CASNPTRPSYEQYF.